This is a list of T cell receptor beta chains from one sample in a study of shared clonotypes between healthy human individuals. Produced via immunoSEQ multiplex PCR; TCRdb's table is partial and in-frame only. Of over a million clones in the sample, approximately 78% are singletons; the top ten hold roughly 0.55%. Sequencing was carried out using memory CD4+ T cells from PBMCs. The receptor source for this set is a young man in good health. Some clones in this sample may be carry-over from other donors' samples. The CDR3 runs from the conserved cysteine through the conserved F or W.

V | CDR3
TRBV2 | CASNEFGATNEKLFF
TRBV6-1 | CATKGPGGSNEQFF
TRBV7-9 | CASSSTRGSFNYGYTF
TRBV2 | CASSDREILGYTF
TRBV27 | CASSFGYEQYF
TRBV4-2 | CASSQEGRPDTQYF
TRBV7-9 | CASSPSRYQETQYF
TRBV19 | CASSTDRPNQPQHF
TRBV30 | CAWSVLTGGNEQYF
TRBV5-1 | CASSLVGQGVYGYTF
TRBV5-1 | CASNPLNTDTQYF
TRBV29-1 | CSVGKTGVPDTQYF
TRBV19 | CASSISRRDEQYF
TRBV5-1 | CASSLGGGDTEAFF
TRBV28 | CASSTGQSRETQYF
TRBV14 | CASSRRQGAWYNEQFF
TRBV6-9 | CASSYSSGQGFNEQFF
TRBV28 | CASSFVRPPNNEQFF
TRBV18 | CASSPSGSGRGYTF
TRBV4-2 | CASSQVLASGANVLTF
TRBV21-1 | CASSGPSTGGNTIYF
TRBV30 | CAWRGQGLGGYTF
TRBV20-1 | CSAAGTSGIIF
TRBV6-1 | CASSEISGTISGNTIYF
TRBV28 | CASSLDHYGYTF
TRBV5-6 | CASSLIGGEAINEQFF